This T cell receptor beta chain was documented in a study of siplizumab effects on memory and regulatory T cells. CDR3 length: 15 amino acids. Germline loops: CDR1 MGHRA, CDR2 YSYEKL. Between the trimmed V and J ends, which lost 0 bases and 5 bases, there was a span of 14 bases. Assay: immunoSEQ multiplex PCR; the TCRdb copy retains only in-frame clones and omits some. Of around 100,000 clones in the sample, 94% were seen once. J is TRBJ2-7 and V is TRBV4-1; no clear D gene. Sequencing used non-Treg CD4+ T cells sorted from blood. The TCR was taken from a human donor in good health. The CDR3 region is CASSQDLRDSNEQYF. CDR3 DNA sequence: TGCGCCAGCAGCCAAGATCTTAGGGATTCTAACGAGCAGTACTTC.